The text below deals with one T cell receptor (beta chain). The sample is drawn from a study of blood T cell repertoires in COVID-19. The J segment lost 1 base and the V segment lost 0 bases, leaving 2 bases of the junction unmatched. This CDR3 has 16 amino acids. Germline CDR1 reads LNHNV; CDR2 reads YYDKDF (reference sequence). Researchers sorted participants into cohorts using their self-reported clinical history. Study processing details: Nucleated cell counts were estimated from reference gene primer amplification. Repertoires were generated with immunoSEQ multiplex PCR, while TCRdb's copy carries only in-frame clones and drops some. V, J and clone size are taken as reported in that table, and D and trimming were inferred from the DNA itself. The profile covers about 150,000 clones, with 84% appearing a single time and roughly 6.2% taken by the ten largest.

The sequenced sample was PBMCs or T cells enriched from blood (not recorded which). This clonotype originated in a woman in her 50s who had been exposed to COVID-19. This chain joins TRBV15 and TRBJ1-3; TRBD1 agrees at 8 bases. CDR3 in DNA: TGTGCCACCAGCAGAGATCAGGGGGCTTCTGGAAACACCATATATTTT. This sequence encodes CATSRDQGASGNTIYF. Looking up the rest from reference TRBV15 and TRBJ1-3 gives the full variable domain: DAMVIQNPRYQVTQFGKPVTLSCSQTLNHNVMYWYQQKSSQAPKLLFHYYDKDFNNEADTPDNFQSRRPNTSFCFLDIRSPGLGDTAMYLCATSRDQGASGNTIYFGEGSWLTVV.